These 20 T cell receptor beta chains were all obtained from the same sample, sequenced in a study of CD8+CD57+ T cells in acquired aplastic anemia. CDR3 and TCR beta VDJ profiling relied on a genomic DNA template. TCRdb itself ran the reads through MiXCR, one entry per CDR3 protein. This table has 180,000 or so distinct CDR3 sequences, roughly 50% appearing once. Previously, flow cytometry had revealed CD8+CD57+ cell expansion in the patients chosen for sequencing. Sequencing was done on a sample of sorted CD4+, CD8+, or CD8+CD57+ T cells (not recorded which) from PBMCs. These receptors were taken from a human donor with aplastic anemia.

Many counts were recorded for this clonotype. The J gene is TRBJ2-1, the V gene TRBV20-1; 7 positions match TRBD2. CDR3 length: 15 amino acids. Germline CDR1 is DFQATT and CDR2 is SNEGSKA (reference sequence). After removal of 4 bases from V and 0 bases from J, the junction contained 6 bases not matched to a gene. CDR3 DNA sequence: TGCAGTGCTACCAGCGGGGCAAGCTCCTACAATGAGCAGTTCTTC. Amino acids: CSATSGASSYNEQFF.

V usage is TRBV6-5 and J usage is TRBJ1-2; D not resolved. V lost 2 bases and J lost 4, with 14 bases in between. Germline-derived CDR1 and CDR2 are MNHEY and SVGAGI. The CDR3 extends over 15 amino acids. The CDR3 DNA reads TGTGCCAGCAGTTACAGTCTCGGAACGGTCTATGGCTACACCTTC. Its translation: CASSYSLGTVYGYTF.

This clonotype was counted ten times or more. The chain combines TRBV10-3 with TRBJ2-5, with TRBD1 identical over 7 bases. Germline CDR1 reads ENHRY; CDR2 reads SYGVKD. Trimming took 4 bases from V and 5 from J; bases not matched to a gene: 7. The CDR3 is made up of 14 amino acids. The CDR3 DNA follows: TGTGCCATCAGTGCAACAGGGGTAACGGAGACCCAGTACTTC. Protein sequence: CAISATGVTETQYF.

The rearrangement uses TRBV19 and TRBJ1-1; D is unclear. CDR3 length: 13 amino acids. CDR1 is LNHDA and CDR2 is SQIVND in the germline V gene (reference sequence). V was pared by 6 bases and J by 3 bases, with 11 bases between. This CDR3 is CASSPIEYTEAFF. The CDR3 DNA reads as TGTGCCAGTAGCCCAATCGAGTACACTGAAGCTTTCTTT. Combining the CDR3 with reference TRBV19 and TRBJ1-1 gives the whole variable domain DGGITQSPKYLFRKEGQNVTLSCEQNLNHDAMYWYRQDPGQGLRLIYYSQIVNDFQKGDIAEGYSVSREKKESFPLTVTSAQKNPTAFYLCASSPIEYTEAFFGQGTRLTVV.

The sample holds many counts of this clonotype. This chain links TRBV12-3 or TRBV12-4 with TRBJ1-2; no clear D gene. The CDR3 is 12 residues long. Trimming left V 8 bases short and J 8 bases short, with 15 bases between. CDR3 region: CASSKGETGYTF. The DNA of the CDR3 is TGTGCCAGCTCTAAGGGAGAAACGGGCTACACCTTC.

This clonotype was seen many times. The chain couples TRBV7-9 to TRBJ2-7; 9 positions agree with TRBD1. This CDR3 has 16 residues. CDR1 is SEHNR and CDR2 is FQNEAQ in the germline V gene (reference sequence). V dropped 4 bases and J dropped 4; count of bases not matched to a gene: 11. The CDR3 spells CASSSWDRVTSYEQYF. The DNA of the CDR3 is TGTGCCAGCAGCTCCTGGGACAGGGTCACTTCTTACGAGCAGTACTTC.

The rearrangement joins TRBV6-5 to TRBJ1-1, with D possibly matching TRBD1 (6 bases). Trimming removed 1 base at V and 7 bases at J, with 16 bases between. Germline lookup yields CDR1 MNHEY and CDR2 SVGAGI. The CDR3 is 15 amino acids. The CDR3 sequence is CASSYLTRGGGEAFF. In nucleotides, the CDR3 is TGTGCCAGCAGTTACTTAACCAGGGGTGGGGGTGAAGCTTTCTTT.

This clonotype was recorded many times. V and J are TRBV6-2 or TRBV6-3 and TRBJ2-2; the D gene is possibly TRBD2 (6 bases). Germline CDR1 MNHEY, CDR2 SVGEGT. This CDR3 contains 15 residues. V dropped 2 bases and J dropped 0 bases, with 7 bases sitting between them. CDR3 nucleotide sequence: TGTGCCAGCAGTTACGCGGGGTCGAACACCGGGGAGCTGTTTTTT. Amino acids: CASSYAGSNTGELFF.

This clonotype has ten or more counts. The J gene is TRBJ2-1, the V gene TRBV19; D gene unclear. Germline CDR1 is LNHDA and CDR2 is SQIVND (reference sequence). CDR3 length: 14 amino acids. V lost 3 bases and J 5 bases, leaving 11 bases between the germline ends. Here the CDR3 reads CASSIFPQNNEQFF. CDR3 nucleotide sequence: TGTGCCAGTAGTATCTTTCCACAGAACAATGAGCAGTTCTTC.

This clonotype showed up just a few times. The CDR3 DNA follows: TGTGCCAGCAGTGTGGGGATATTTCAGCCCCAGCATTTT. This codes for CASSVGIFQPQHF. The chain has TRBV2 and TRBJ1-5; the D is unclear. Germline loops: CDR1 SNHLY, CDR2 FYNNEI. The V end was cut by 4 bases, the J end by 6 bases, with 10 bases between. The CDR3 is made up of 13 amino acids.

The V call is TRBV7-9, the J call TRBJ2-7; D remains ambiguous. Germline V CDR1 and CDR2: SEHNR, FQNEAQ (reference sequence). Trimming cost V 6 bases and J 7 bases, with 19 bases left between them. The CDR3 totals 14 residues. CDR3 amino acids: CASSPSRVYREQYF. The CDR3 DNA reads TGTGCCAGCAGTCCTTCCCGAGTCTACAGAGAGCAGTACTTC.

The chain links TRBV20-1 to TRBJ1-2; perhaps TRBD1 as D (5 bases). Trimming cost V 5 bases and J 2 bases, with 21 bases left between them. The CDR3 loop spans 16 amino acids. Germline CDR1 reads DFQATT; CDR2 reads SNEGSKA (reference sequence). The CDR3 reads CSAFGLRQKSNYGYTF. The CDR3 DNA is TGCAGTGCTTTCGGTCTGAGACAGAAGAGCAACTATGGCTACACCTTC.

This clonotype was observed a few times. The genes are TRBV10-3 and TRBJ2-3; 11 bases fit TRBD1. The CDR3 spans 15 residues. Germline lookup yields CDR1 ENHRY and CDR2 SYGVKD. The V and J ends lost 6 bases and 1 base, in that order; junction bases with no gene match: 3. The CDR3 DNA sequence: TGTGCCATCAGGGAGGGACAGGGGGGCACAGATACGCAGTATTTT. Its protein is CAIREGQGGTDTQYF.

A remark on this clonotype: One end of the junction does not line up with germline, which may come from a read error. V usage is TRBV18 and J usage is TRBJ2-1; TRBD1 aligns across 10 bases. From germline, CDR1 is KGHSH and CDR2 LQKENI. The CDR3 is made up of 16 amino acids. This chain's CDR3 is CASSSRTGGIYNEQLF. CDR3 in DNA: TGTGCCAGCTCATCAAGGACAGGGGGAATCTACAATGAGCAGCTCTTC.

The J gene is TRBJ2-7, the V gene TRBV24-1; 9 positions match TRBD1. This CDR3 comprises 13 residues. Germline lookup yields CDR1 KGHDR and CDR2 SFDVKD. J gave up 2 bases and V 11 bases, and 6 bases lay outside the gene matches. The CDR3 loop is CASRGTGPYEQYF. The CDR3 nucleotides read TGTGCCAGCAGGGGGACAGGGCCCTACGAGCAGTACTTC.

This clonotype was picked up many times. An end of the junction does not agree with germline; a read error may underlie this. The V and J genes are TRBV5-1 and TRBJ2-5, with D perhaps assigned TRBD1 or TRBD2 (5 bases each). Looked up from germline, CDR1 is SGHRS and CDR2 is YFSETQ. The CDR3 length is 15 residues. The CDR3 region has the DNA TGCGCCAGCCGCTTGGTGGGGGTAGGGCAAGAGACCCAGTACTTC. It encodes CASRLVGVGQETQYF.

This clonotype was observed many times. This rearrangement joins TRBV19 to TRBJ1-1; possible D gene TRBD1, 5 bases. The V end was cut by 5 bases, the J end by 7 bases, with 11 bases between. The CDR3 loop spans 12 amino acids. Germline V gene data show CDR1 as LNHDA and CDR2 as SQIVND (reference sequence). The CDR3 reads CASSFRQFEAFF. DNA of the CDR3: TGTGCCAGTAGTTTTCGACAGTTTGAAGCTTTCTTT.

The rearrangement uses TRBV20-1 and TRBJ2-3, with 13 bases matching TRBD2. The germline V gene encodes CDR1 DFQATT and CDR2 SNEGSKA (reference sequence). The V and J ends lost 3 bases and 6 bases, in that order; junction bases with no gene match: 9. This CDR3 spans 16 amino acids. The CDR3 DNA is TGCAGTGCTAGGACTCGGACTAGCGGGAGTTCGGATACGCAGTATTTT. It specifies CSARTRTSGSSDTQYF.

The rearrangement uses TRBV7-2 and TRBJ2-2; possible D gene TRBD1, 6 bases. The CDR3 sequence is 13 residues long. The V gene lost 5 bases and the J gene lost 5 bases, with 9 bases spanning the gap. Germline CDR1 and CDR2: SGHTA and FQGNSA. CDR3 DNA: TGTGCCAGCAGCGGACAGCAAACCGGGGAGCTGTTTTTT. Its protein product is CASSGQQTGELFF.

The V call is TRBV5-1, the J call TRBJ2-5, with D possibly TRBD2 on 7 matching bases. The CDR3 runs to 16 residues. Germline V gene data show CDR1 as SGHRS and CDR2 as YFSETQ. With 2 bases removed from V and 5 bases from J, the gap between germline ends came to 19 bases. The CDR3 loop reads CASSLGGAAIGETQYF. In nucleotides, the CDR3 is TGCGCCAGCAGCTTAGGGGGGGCGGCGATAGGGGAGACCCAGTACTTC.